Listed below are T cell receptor beta chains from one sample, sequenced in a study of cytomegalovirus exposure and HLA in healthy donors. Assay used: immunoSEQ multiplex PCR; TCRdb lists only in-frame clones, some missing. The sample lists 110,000 or so clones, almost 90% occurring once. The sample taken for sequencing was PBMCs. These receptors originate from a young woman in good health and CMV-seronegative. Both conserved end residues are part of each CDR3. The D gene is left open where the match is weak. Some rows mark clone size as missing; the rest say once, few, many or name a class of expanded clone.

>once|NA|TRBJ1-5|TRBV5-1
TGCGCCAGCAGCTTGGTCCAGGGGCAGCCCCAGCATTTT
CASSLVQGQPQHF
>NA|TRBD2|TRBJ2-1|TRBV5-6
TGTGCCAGCAGCTGGGGGACTAGCGTCTACAATGAGCAGTTCTTC
CASSWGTSVYNEQFF
>NA|TRBD2|TRBJ2-7|TRBV9
TGTGCCAGCAGCGTAGAAGCGGGGATAAGCTACGAGCAGTACTTC
CASSVEAGISYEQYF
>NA|TRBD1|TRBJ2-3|TRBV7-2
TGTGCCAGCAGCTTCGCGTCGGGACAGGGGATAGATACGCAGTATTTT
CASSFASGQGIDTQYF
>NA|TRBD1|TRBJ2-7|TRBV27
TGTGCCAGCAGTCCAAGGACAGGGCCTTACGAGCAGTACTTC
CASSPRTGPYEQYF
>once|NA|TRBJ2-2|TRBV9
TGTGCCAGCAGCGTCGTAGCGCACACCGGGGAGCTGTTTTTT
CASSVVAHTGELFF
>NA|NA|TRBJ2-3|TRBV7-2
TGTGCCAGCAGCCGAGGCACAGATACGCAGTATTTT
CASSRGTDTQYF
>once|NA|TRBJ1-3|TRBV28
TGTGCCAGCAGTGGGACGGGCACAGGGACAGGAAACACCATATATTTT
CASSGTGTGTGNTIYF
>NA|TRBD1|TRBJ2-1|TRBV28
TGTGCCAGCAGTACAGGGGGCTGGAGACAGTTCTTC
CASSTGGWRQFF
>NA|NA|TRBJ2-1|TRBV30
TGTGCCGGCTCCACAGGGGACTCCCGGCCCAATGAGCAGTTCTTC
CAGSTGDSRPNEQFF
>NA|TRBD1|TRBJ1-1|TRBV30
TGTGCCTGGAGGCGACAGGGGTTCTCTGAAGCTTTCTTT
CAWRRQGFSEAFF
>NA|TRBD1|TRBJ1-2|TRBV6-1
TGTGCCAGCAGTTTCGGGACAGTGGGTGGCTACACCTTC
CASSFGTVGGYTF
>NA|NA|TRBJ2-1|TRBV11-3
TGTGCCAGCAGCTTGAGACAGCCTTACAATGAGCAGTTCTTC
CASSLRQPYNEQFF
>NA|TRBD1|TRBJ1-5|TRBV14
TGTGCCAGCAGCCATGAGGACAGGGGCAATCAGCCCCAGCATTTT
CASSHEDRGNQPQHF
>NA|NA|TRBJ1-1|TRBV5-1
TGCGCCAGCAGCTTAAGAGACGAGGGTGGGGCTTTCTTT
CASSLRDEGGAFF
>NA|TRBD1|TRBJ2-7|TRBV11-2
TGTGCCAGCAGCTTAGATCGGAGAGGGGGCGGCGAGCAGTACTTC
CASSLDRRGGGEQYF
>NA|NA|TRBJ1-5|TRBV30
TGTGCCACCTCACAGGGCGGCAATCAGCCCCAGCATTTT
CATSQGGNQPQHF
>NA|NA|TRBJ2-7|TRBV18
TGTGCCAGCTCACCAGAGGACAGTAGCTCCTACGAGCAGTACTTC
CASSPEDSSSYEQYF
>NA|TRBD2|TRBJ2-3|TRBV29-1
TGCAGCGTGACCTTGAGGGGAAACAGCGGGAGGAGTATTTCGGATACGCAGTATTTT
CSVTLRGNSGRSISDTQYF
>NA|NA|TRBJ1-2|TRBV28
TGTGCCAGCAGTTTAATCGGCAGGGGATATGGCTACACCTTC
CASSLIGRGYGYTF
>NA|NA|TRBJ2-3|TRBV19
TGTGCCAGTAGTATGACTGGAAGGAGACGTACGGATACGCAGTATTTT
CASSMTGRRRTDTQYF
>NA|NA|TRBJ1-2|TRBV28
TGTGCCAGCACCGACACAGAGGGCTATGGCTACACCTTC
CASTDTEGYGYTF
>NA|TRBD2|TRBJ2-4|TRBV29-1
TGCAGCGTTGAAGGTCCCGGGGGGAGGGAAACTTACTTC
CSVEGPGGRETYF
>NA|TRBD2|TRBJ2-1|TRBV18
TGTGCCAGCTCACAACTAGCGGGGGTATACAATGAGCAGTTCTTC
CASSQLAGVYNEQFF
>NA|TRBD1|TRBJ1-5|TRBV28
TGTGCCAGCAGTTTGGGGGGACAGCCTGGGCATTTT
CASSLGGQPGHF
>NA|TRBD1|TRBJ1-1|TRBV5-3
TGTGCCAGAAGACCCAATAGGACGGGGACAGGGGGGAAACCTACCACGAACACTGAAGCTTTCTTT
CARRPNRTGTGGKPTTNTEAFF
>NA|TRBD1|TRBJ1-3|TRBV28
TGTGCCAGCAGTTACGGACCTCAGGGGGGAGCTGGAAACACCATATATTTT
CASSYGPQGGAGNTIYF